This T cell receptor beta chain originates from a study of blood T cells in healthy people across ages. Findings and caveats of the study: What prevented conclusive comparison of naive and antigen-experienced cells was that PBMCs were unsorted. CMV status of donors was not determined, possibly confounding expanded clonotype changes. Donors of long life had a larger count of naive CD4+ cells and greater diversity than aged donors.

Alongside a J-beta primer mix, a sample-barcoded 5' primer served in a second PCR lasting roughly 6 to 11 cycles. The template-switch adaptor, which had 12 random nucleotides, put a tag on each cDNA molecule. TCRdb reprocessed the 5' RACE reads with MiXCR, giving one entry per CDR3 protein. The sample lists about 680,000 distinct CDR3 sequences; around 45% were seen once. Points on this clonotype: Its antigen is still unknown.

This CDR3 contains 12 residues. Trimming removed 1 base from V and 3 bases from J, with 4 bases in between. Germline V gene data show CDR1 as SGHDN and CDR2 as FVKESK. This clonotype originated in a woman between 55 and 75 years old in good health. The sequencing input was blood. The chain joins TRBV14 to TRBJ2-7; D gene unclear. The CDR3 loop is CASSQVFYEQYF. The CDR3 nucleotides read TGTGCCAGCAGCCAAGTGTTCTACGAGCAGTACTTC.